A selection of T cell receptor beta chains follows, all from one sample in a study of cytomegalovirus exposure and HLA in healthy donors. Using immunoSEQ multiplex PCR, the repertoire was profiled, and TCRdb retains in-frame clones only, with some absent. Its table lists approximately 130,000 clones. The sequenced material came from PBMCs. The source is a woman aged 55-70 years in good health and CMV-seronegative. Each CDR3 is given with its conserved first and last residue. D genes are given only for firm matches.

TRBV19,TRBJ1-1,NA,TGTGCCAGTAGCCCAACAAGAAACACTGAAGCTTTCTTT,CASSPTRNTEAFF
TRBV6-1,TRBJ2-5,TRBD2,TGTGCCAGCAGTGTGGGTCCCCGGGGAGGGCTGTACCAAGAGACCCAGTACTTC,CASSVGPRGGLYQETQYF
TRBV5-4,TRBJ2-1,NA,TGTGCCAGCAGCTTGGATAGCAGAAGTAATGAGCAGTTCTTC,CASSLDSRSNEQFF
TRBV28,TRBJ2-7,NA,TGTGCCAGCAGTTCGCGGATGGTCGAGCAGTACTTC,CASSSRMVEQYF
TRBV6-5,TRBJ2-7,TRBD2,TGTGCCAGCAGTGCATCTAGCGGGGGGTACGAGCAGTACTTC,CASSASSGGYEQYF
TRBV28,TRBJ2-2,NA,TGTGCCAGCAAGGCAGGGAACACCGGGGAGCTGTTTTTT,CASKAGNTGELFF
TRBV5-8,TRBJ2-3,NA,TGTGCCAGCAGCCCTTGGCGGCCGGGGGATACGCAGTATTTT,CASSPWRPGDTQYF
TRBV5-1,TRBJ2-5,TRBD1,TGCGCCAGCAGCATGGGACAGGGAAAAGAGACCCAGTACTTC,CASSMGQGKETQYF
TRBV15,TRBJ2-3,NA,TGTGCCACCAGCAGAGGCGAGGGTCTCACAGATACGCAGTATTTT,CATSRGEGLTDTQYF
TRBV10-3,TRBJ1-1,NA,TGTGCCATCAGTACGAGGATGAACACTGAAGCTTTCTTT,CAISTRMNTEAFF
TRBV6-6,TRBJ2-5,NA,TGTGCCAGCAGTTCCCAGGGCGCCCGGGAGACCCAGTACTTC,CASSSQGARETQYF
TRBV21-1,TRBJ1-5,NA,TGTGCCAGCAGTCCCACCCGGGACAGGGGGGGAAGTCAGCCCCAGCATTTT,CASSPTRDRGGSQPQHF
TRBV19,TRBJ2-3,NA,TGTGCCAGTAGTTTCCGCCTCGACAGGACAGATACGCAGTATTTT,CASSFRLDRTDTQYF
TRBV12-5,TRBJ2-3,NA,TGTGCTAGTGGTTCACAGGTGGGGACAGATACGCAGTATTTT,CASGSQVGTDTQYF
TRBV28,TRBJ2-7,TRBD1,TGTGCCAGCAGTCCCACGTCCGGGACAGGACGCTACGAGCAGTACTTC,CASSPTSGTGRYEQYF
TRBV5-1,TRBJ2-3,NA,TGCGCCAGCAGATCAGGACAGCTGGGAGGCACAGATACGCAGTATTTT,CASRSGQLGGTDTQYF
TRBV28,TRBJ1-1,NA,TGTGCCAGCAGACAGCTCACTGAAGCTTTCTTT,CASRQLTEAFF
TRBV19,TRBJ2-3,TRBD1,TGTGCCAGTGTCCGAGGGGACAGCTACACAGATACGCAGTATTTT,CASVRGDSYTDTQYF
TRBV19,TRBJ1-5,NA,TGTGCCAGTAGTAGACAGCACCCCCAGAGAAATAGCAATCAGCCCCAGCATTTT,CASSRQHPQRNSNQPQHF
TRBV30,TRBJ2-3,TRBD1,TGTGCCTGGAACAGGGGAAACACAGATACGCAGTATTTT,CAWNRGNTDTQYF
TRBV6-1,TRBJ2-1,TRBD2,TGTGCCAGCAGTCCTTCCGGGGGGGAGCAGTTCTTC,CASSPSGGEQFF
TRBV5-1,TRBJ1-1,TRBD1,TGCGCCAGCAGCTTGGCGACAGGGGTCATCACTGAAGCTTTCTTT,CASSLATGVITEAFF
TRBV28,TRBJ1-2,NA,TGTGCCAGCAGTTCCCACGGTTATAACTATGGCTACACCTTC,CASSSHGYNYGYTF
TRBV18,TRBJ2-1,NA,TGTGCCAGCTCACCGAAGGTTGCGGGACCTACTTTCAATGAGCAGTTCTTC,CASSPKVAGPTFNEQFF
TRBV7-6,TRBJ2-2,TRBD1,TGTGCCAGCAGTTTACAGGGGGCGAACACCGGGGAGCTGTTTTTT,CASSLQGANTGELFF
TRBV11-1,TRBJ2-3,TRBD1,TGTGCCAGCAGCTCCGGACAGGCTAGCACAGATACGCAGTATTTT,CASSSGQASTDTQYF
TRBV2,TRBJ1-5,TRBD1,TGTGCCAGCAGGGCGACAGGGGTAAGCAATCAGCCCCAGCATTTT,CASRATGVSNQPQHF
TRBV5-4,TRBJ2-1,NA,TGTGCCAGCAGCTTGGCTACGACTATGGGCGGGAATGAGCAGTTCTTC,CASSLATTMGGNEQFF
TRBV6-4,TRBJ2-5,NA,TGTGCCAGAAACAAGCGAGAGACCCAGTACTTC,CARNKRETQYF
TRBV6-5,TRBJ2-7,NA,TGTGCCAGCAGTTACGCCGGAGCGGGTACAGCCTACGAGCAGTACTTC,CASSYAGAGTAYEQYF
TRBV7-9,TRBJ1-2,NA,TGTGCCAGCAGCTTAGAACAGGTTAACTATGGCTACACCTTC,CASSLEQVNYGYTF
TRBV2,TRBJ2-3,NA,TGTGCCAGCAGGTGGGCTGCTAGCACAGATACGCAGTATTTT,CASRWAASTDTQYF
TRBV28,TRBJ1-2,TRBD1,TGTGCCAGCAAAATTCAGGGGGATGGCTACACCTTC,CASKIQGDGYTF
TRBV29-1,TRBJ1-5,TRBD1,TGCAGCGTTCCGGGACAGGCTTCCATTAGCAATCAGCCCCAGCATTTT,CSVPGQASISNQPQHF
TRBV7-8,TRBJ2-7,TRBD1,TGTGCCAGCAGCTCCGACAGGGGGCCCTACGAGCAGTACTTC,CASSSDRGPYEQYF
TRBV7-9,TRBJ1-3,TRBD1,TGTGCCAGCAGCCTTGGGACAGGTCGGCACTCTGGAAACACCATATATTTT,CASSLGTGRHSGNTIYF
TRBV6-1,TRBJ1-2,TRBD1,TGTGCCAGCAGGAAGGACAGGGCCCTTCCTTATGGCTACACCTTC,CASRKDRALPYGYTF
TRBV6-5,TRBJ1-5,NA,TGTGCCAGCAGCCATCTCGGGGATAGCAATCAGCCCCAGCATTTT,CASSHLGDSNQPQHF
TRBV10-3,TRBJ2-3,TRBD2,TGTGCCATCAGTGATCGACTAGCTACAGATACGCAGTATTTT,CAISDRLATDTQYF
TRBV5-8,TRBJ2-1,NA,TGTGCCAGCAGCTTTGACAGGACGAGCTCCTACAATGAGCAGTTCTTC,CASSFDRTSSYNEQFF
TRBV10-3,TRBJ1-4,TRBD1,TGTGCCACCAAACAGGGGATGGCTAATGAAAAACTGTTTTTT,CATKQGMANEKLFF
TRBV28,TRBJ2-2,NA,TGTGCCAGCAGTTTTGCGGGGAGTGGGCCCTACACCGGGGAGCTGTTTTTT,CASSFAGSGPYTGELFF
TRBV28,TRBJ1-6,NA,TGTGCCAGCAGGGGGAGGACGATGGCTTCACCCCTCCACTTT,CASRGRTMASPLHF
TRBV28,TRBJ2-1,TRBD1,TGTGCCAGCACCACCCGGACAGGCTACAATGAGCAGTTCTTC,CASTTRTGYNEQFF
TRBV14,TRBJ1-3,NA,TGTGCCAGCAGCCAAGACGGAAGGGGCTCTGGAAACACCATATATTTT,CASSQDGRGSGNTIYF
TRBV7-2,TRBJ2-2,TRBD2,TGTGCCAGCAGCCGTAGCGGGAGTATGGTCACCGGGGAGCTGTTTTTT,CASSRSGSMVTGELFF
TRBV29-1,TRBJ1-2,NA,TGCAGCGTTGAGGACAGTGGACGCGGCTACACCTTC,CSVEDSGRGYTF
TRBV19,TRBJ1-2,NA,NA,CASSILAQLRYGYTF
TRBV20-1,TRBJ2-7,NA,TGCAGGGACATGTCCTACGAGCAGTACTTC,CRDMSYEQYF
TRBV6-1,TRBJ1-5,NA,TGTGCCAGCAGTGAAAGGTCTGAGGCCACTAATCAGCCCCAGCATTTT,CASSERSEATNQPQHF
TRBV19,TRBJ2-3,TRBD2,TGTGCCAGTAGTATGGGTCGGAGTAGCGGGGGGGCGAGGAGAGATACGCAGTATTTT,CASSMGRSSGGARRDTQYF
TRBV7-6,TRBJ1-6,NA,TGTGCCAGCAGCTTGAACAGTTATAATTCACCCCTCCACTTT,CASSLNSYNSPLHF
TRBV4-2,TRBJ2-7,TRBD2,TGTGCCAGCACTCTTAGCGGGGAGGTTGAAGGGTACGAGCAGTACTTC,CASTLSGEVEGYEQYF